The 25 T cell receptor beta chains listed next were all sequenced from one sample in a study of shared clonotypes between healthy human individuals. Profiled with immunoSEQ multiplex PCR; TCRdb holds only in-frame clones, not every one. The table shows 2 million to 3 million clones, with over 85% occurring only once. Specimen: naive CD4+ T cells from PBMCs. This sample's subset: CD45RA+ positively selected. All receptors come from a man in his late teens or twenties in good health. Some clones in this sample may be carry-over from other donors' samples.

The chain carries TRBV5-1 and TRBJ2-7; the match to TRBD2 covers 12 bases. The V segment lost 2 bases and the J segment 2 bases; nucleotides outside the gene matches: 8. Germline lookup yields CDR1 SGHRS and CDR2 YFSETQ. This CDR3 is built from 17 residues. This CDR3 reads CASSFQMTSGSPYEQYF. CDR3 nucleotide sequence: TGCGCCAGCAGCTTCCAAATGACTAGCGGGAGTCCCTACGAGCAGTACTTC.

This chain connects TRBV15 to TRBJ2-1; D is possibly TRBD2 (6 bases). The CDR3 is 15 residues long. Trimming removed 0 bases from V and 2 bases from J, with 8 bases in between. Germline V CDR1 and CDR2: LNHNV, YYDKDF (reference sequence). In DNA form, the CDR3 reads TGTGCCACCAGCAGAGAACGCGGGACCTACAATGAGCAGTTCTTC. It translates to CATSRERGTYNEQFF.

This chain uses TRBV7-2 with TRBJ2-1; 13 bases are a match to TRBD2. The CDR3 covers 14 residues. Germline loops: CDR1 SGHTA, CDR2 FQGNSA. Germline trimming cut 5 bases from V and 10 bases from J; bases unmatched to any gene: 5. The CDR3 here is CASSPRTSGSEQFF. The CDR3 DNA reads TGTGCCAGCAGCCCCCGGACTAGCGGGAGCGAGCAGTTCTTC.

This chain uses TRBV4-2 with TRBJ1-5; TRBD1 aligns across 7 bases. V dropped 0 bases and J dropped 7; count of bases not matched to a gene: 9. This CDR3 spans 16 amino acids. Germline lookup yields CDR1 LGHNA and CDR2 YNFKEQ. The CDR3 DNA sequence: TGTGCCAGCAGCCAAGATGCCATCGGACAGGCGCAGCCCCAGCATTTT. Encoded protein: CASSQDAIGQAQPQHF.

The chain employs TRBV11-3 and TRBJ2-3; D not resolved. CDR1 is SGHNT and CDR2 is YENEEA in the germline V gene. The CDR3 consists of 15 residues. V lost 1 base and J 2 bases, leaving 10 bases between the germline ends. The CDR3 nucleotides are TGTGCCAGCAGCTTAGGAGTTTCACCCACAGATACGCAGTATTTT. As protein: CASSLGVSPTDTQYF.

V and J are TRBV11-2 and TRBJ2-7; 15 bases are shared with TRBD2. V dropped 6 bases and J dropped 6; count of bases not matched to a gene: 6. The CDR3 totals 15 residues. Germline CDR1 and CDR2: SGHAT and FQNNGV. CDR3 amino acids: CASRSPGLAGGEQYF. CDR3 in DNA: TGTGCCAGCAGGTCACCGGGACTAGCGGGAGGCGAGCAGTACTTC.

This chain joins TRBV2 and TRBJ1-3, with 7 nucleotides matching TRBD1. Looked up from germline, CDR1 is SNHLY and CDR2 is FYNNEI. Trimming at V came to 6 bases and at J to 7 bases, leaving 12 bases not matched to a gene. The CDR3 runs 15 residues. The CDR3 DNA is TGTGCCAGCAGCGGCAGACAGGGCCCGGGGAACACCATATATTTT. Protein product: CASSGRQGPGNTIYF.

This chain uses TRBV5-4 with TRBJ2-1; 13 bases map to TRBD2. The ends lost 1 base at V and 7 bases at J; junction bases unmatched: 8. Germline assignment: CDR1 SGHNT and CDR2 YYREEE (reference sequence). CDR3 length: 17 amino acids. The CDR3, as DNA: TGTGCCAGCAGCTTGTTTCGTCCGGGACTAGCGGGGAATGAGCAGTTCTTC. Its protein product is CASSLFRPGLAGNEQFF.

The rearrangement links TRBV28 to TRBJ2-1; 8 positions match TRBD2. With 0 bases clipped from V and 0 bases from J, the junction kept 13 bases outside the gene matches. Per germline, CDR1 MDHEN and CDR2 SYDVKM. CDR3 length: 20 residues. CDR3: CASSLWGILAVSSSYNEQFF. CDR3 in DNA: TGTGCCAGCAGTTTATGGGGGATACTAGCGGTCTCGAGCTCCTACAATGAGCAGTTCTTC.

A word on this clone: The same CDR3 arises from other DNA sequences in this sample as well. The chain has TRBV7-3 and TRBJ1-5; D gene uncertain. Per the germline V gene, CDR1 is SGHTA and CDR2 is FQGTGA. Trimming cost V 0 bases and J 4 bases, with 4 bases left between them. The CDR3 loop spans 13 amino acids. CDR3 loop: CASSLTRNQPQHF. In nucleotides, the CDR3 is TGTGCCAGCAGCTTAACGAGGAATCAGCCCCAGCATTTT. Full variable domain (missing parts from reference TRBV7-3 and TRBJ1-5): GAGVSQTPSNKVTEKGKYVELRCDPISGHTALYWYRQSLGQGPEFLIYFQGTGAADDSGLPNDRFFAVRPEGSVSTLKIQRTERGDSAVYLCASSLTRNQPQHFGDGTRLSIL.

The rearrangement joins TRBV27 to TRBJ2-2, with 7 bases matching TRBD2. Germline-derived CDR1 and CDR2 are MNHEY and SMNVEV (reference sequence). The trim removed 6 bases at V and 7 bases at J, leaving 11 bases unmatched. The CDR3 is 15 residues long. CDR3 nucleotide sequence: TGTGCCAGCAGCCCCTCATGGGGGGGAAACGGGGAGCTGTTTTTT. Its translation: CASSPSWGGNGELFF.

This chain links TRBV9 with TRBJ1-4; D is unresolved. V was cut by 4 bases and J by 8 bases, with 18 bases left in between. The germline gives CDR1 SGDLS, CDR2 YYNGEE. There are 15 residues in the CDR3. CDR3 protein: CASSSRRGPGEKLFF. CDR3 DNA: TGTGCCAGCAGCTCTCGACGTGGCCCGGGGGAAAAACTGTTTTTT.

The V and J genes are TRBV28 and TRBJ2-7; 7 nucleotides match TRBD1. Germline assignment: CDR1 MDHEN and CDR2 SYDVKM. V lost 6 bases and J lost 7; bases outside the gene matches: 12. This CDR3 comprises 14 residues. The CDR3: CASRPGQLTGEQYF. The CDR3 DNA reads as TGTGCCAGCAGACCGGGACAGCTTACGGGGGAGCAGTACTTC.

This chain uses TRBV7-9 with TRBJ2-1; 7 bases line up with TRBD2. The CDR3 totals 19 residues. Germline V gives CDR1 SEHNR, CDR2 FQNEAQ (reference sequence). J was trimmed by 5 bases and V by 1 base; bases with no gene match: 17. The CDR3 DNA sequence: TGTGCCAGCAGCTTAGGCGAAGGTCTGAGGGGAGGGTCCCACAATGAGCAGTTCTTC. As protein: CASSLGEGLRGGSHNEQFF.

V and J are TRBV7-9 and TRBJ1-1; a possible D gene is TRBD1 (5 bases). The CDR3 is 14 amino acids. The germline V and J ends were trimmed by 3 bases and 1 base, with 9 bases remaining between them. Per the germline V gene, CDR1 is SEHNR and CDR2 is FQNEAQ (reference sequence). The CDR3 loop reads CASSLGPKNTEAFF. The CDR3 bases are TGTGCCAGCAGCTTGGGACCTAAGAACACTGAAGCTTTCTTT.

On this clone itself: Other DNA sequences in the sample encode the same CDR3. V is TRBV5-4 and J is TRBJ2-2; 8 bases map to TRBD1. After removal of 0 bases from V and 4 bases from J, the junction contained 2 bases not matched to a gene. The CDR3 runs to 15 residues. Germline assignment: CDR1 SGHNT and CDR2 YYREEE (reference sequence). CDR3 sequence: CASSLGTGGTGELFF. CDR3 bases: TGTGCCAGCAGCTTGGGAACAGGGGGCACCGGGGAGCTGTTTTTT.

As to this clone: The sample carries other DNA sequences with the same CDR3. J is TRBJ2-3 and V is TRBV29-1; 8 bases align to TRBD2. The CDR3 spans 13 residues. V dropped 4 bases and J dropped 3; count of bases not matched to a gene: 3. Germline CDR1 and CDR2: SQVTM and ANQGSEA. CDR3 nucleotide sequence: TGCAGCGTTGTCCGGGGGGGGACAGATACGCAGTATTTT. Amino acid sequence: CSVVRGGTDTQYF.

This chain links TRBV18 with TRBJ2-7, with TRBD2 as a possible D gene (5 bases). Germline CDR1 reads KGHSH; CDR2 reads LQKENI. Trimming left V 6 bases short and J 1 base short, with 19 bases between. The CDR3 has 16 residues. The CDR3 coding sequence is TGTGCCAGCTCCCGGTTTCCGGGGTCGGTATCCTACGAGCAGTACTTC. This gives the protein CASSRFPGSVSYEQYF.

The gene calls are TRBV18 and TRBJ1-2, with 8 bases identical to TRBD1. CDR1 and CDR2 from the germline V gene are KGHSH and LQKENI. J gave up 7 bases and V 0 bases, and 10 bases lay outside the gene matches. This CDR3 has 16 amino acids. The CDR3 bases are TGTGCCAGCTCACCACCCAATACTCCAGGGGGCCTTGGCTACACCTTC. This sequence encodes CASSPPNTPGGLGYTF. Drawing the rest from reference TRBV18 and TRBJ1-2, the complete variable domain is NAGVMQNPRHLVRRRGQEARLRCSPMKGHSHVYWYRQLPEEGLKFMVYLQKENIIDESGMPKERFSAEFPKEGPSILRIQQVVRGDSAAYFCASSPPNTPGGLGYTFGSGTRLTVV.

V usage is TRBV28 and J usage is TRBJ2-3, with 15 bases lining up with TRBD2. The CDR3 length is 15 residues. CDR1 and CDR2 (germline): MDHEN, SYDVKM. The junction had 9 bases not matched to a gene; V was cut back by 8 bases and J by 9 bases. The CDR3 loop reads CASARTSGRAETQYF. The CDR3 DNA reads TGTGCCAGCGCTCGGACTAGCGGGAGGGCCGAAACGCAGTATTTT.

V is TRBV7-2 and J is TRBJ1-5; perhaps TRBD1 as D (6 bases). V was trimmed by 5 bases and J by 0 bases, leaving 14 bases between them. This CDR3 comprises 16 residues. In germline, CDR1 is SGHTA, CDR2 FQGNSA. This CDR3 is CASSAHRDHSNQPQHF. Here the CDR3 DNA reads TGTGCCAGCAGCGCCCACAGGGACCATAGCAATCAGCCCCAGCATTTT.

The chain employs TRBV7-9 and TRBJ2-1; 13 bases agree with TRBD2. The CDR3 covers 13 residues. Germline V gene sequence: CDR1 SEHNR, CDR2 FQNEAQ (reference sequence). Unmatched junction bases numbered 1, after V lost 8 bases and J lost 6 bases. The CDR3 coding sequence is TGTGCCAGCCGACTAGCGGGAGGCAATGAGCAGTTCTTC. It translates to CASRLAGGNEQFF.

V and J are TRBV7-9 and TRBJ2-2; 10 bases are shared with TRBD2. Germline lookup yields CDR1 SEHNR and CDR2 FQNEAQ (reference sequence). The junction had 5 bases not matched to a gene; V was cut back by 2 bases and J by 5 bases. This CDR3 is 16 amino acids long. The CDR3 loop reads CASSLKLAGSTGELFF. DNA of the CDR3: TGTGCCAGCAGCTTAAAACTAGCGGGATCTACCGGGGAGCTGTTTTTT.

The gene calls are TRBV18 and TRBJ1-3; a weak D match, TRBD1 (5 bases). CDR1 and CDR2 from the germline V gene are KGHSH and LQKENI. There are 16 residues in the CDR3. V lost 6 bases, J lost 1 base, and 16 bases lay in between. The CDR3 region is CASSLDRVGSGNTIYF. The CDR3 DNA is TGTGCCAGCTCCCTCGACAGAGTGGGGTCTGGAAACACCATATATTTT.

The CDR3 sequence: CASSWDRGASGNTIYF. The CDR3 DNA is TGCGCCAGCAGCTGGGACAGGGGAGCCTCTGGAAACACCATATATTTT. The chain recombines TRBV5-1 with TRBJ1-3; 10 nucleotides line up with TRBD1. Germline V lookup: CDR1 SGHRS, CDR2 YFSETQ. This CDR3 region has 16 residues. The V segment lost 3 bases and the J segment 0 bases; nucleotides outside the gene matches: 3.